This TCR beta chain was captured by sequencing in a study of cytotoxic CD8 clonotypes in ibrutinib-treated CLL. Some clones are missing from TCRdb's copy, which holds only in-frame ones; the method was immunoSEQ multiplex PCR. The sample has about 140,000 clones, around 90% seen once. The study's findings and limits: Rare overall, public clonotypes shrank or held steady under therapy.

The V gene end was trimmed by 8 bases and the J gene end by 2 bases; junction bases not matched to a gene: 5. In germline, CDR1 is SNHLY, CDR2 FYNNEI. The CDR3 is made up of 14 amino acids. As regards this clone: The antigen is unknown.

This TCR was sampled from a human donor with chronic lymphocytic leukemia. This chain connects TRBV2 to TRBJ2-7, with 11 positions matching TRBD2. The specimen was PBMCs, collected after 12 months of ibrutinib treatment. This chain's CDR3 is CASLGLAEPYEQYF. CDR3 DNA: TGTGCCAGCTTGGGACTAGCGGAGCCCTACGAGCAGTACTTC.